Detailed here is one T cell receptor (beta chain). Its antigen is unknown. The data were taken from a study of chemoradiotherapy in HPV16-positive cancers. Whole-study context: Candidate HPV-specific clones and shared TCR motifs came from a couple of HPV16-positive patients. Study-wide findings and caveats: Candidate HPV-specific clones and E7-related TCR motifs grew in tumor during treatment.

The CDR3 sequence is 13 residues long. V lost 2 bases to trimming and J lost 3 bases, with 6 bases between them. Germline CDR1 is MGHRA and CDR2 is YSYEKL. Sequencing used immunoSEQ multiplex PCR; TCRdb keeps in-frame clones, though not all of them. The data contain about 14,000 clones, roughly nine tenths of them singletons. Repertoires were sampled repeatedly during chemoradiotherapy. This sample comprised tumor tissue, obtained from a patient who underwent chemoradiotherapy. The gene calls are TRBV4-1 and TRBJ2-3; no clear D. The TCR originated in a human donor with HPV-associated anogenital cancer. CDR3 region: CASSQNPTDTQYF. The CDR3 nucleotides read TGCGCCAGCAGCCAAAACCCAACAGATACGCAGTATTTT.